Listed here are 16 T cell receptor beta chains from one sample, sequenced in a study of Ad26.COV2.S vaccination and SARS-CoV-2 variants. Assay used: immunoSEQ multiplex PCR; TCRdb lists only in-frame clones, some missing. This sample yields some 640,000 clones, of which roughly 90% are seen a single time; about 1.5% belongs to the top ten. Documented treatment: roughly 19 received Ad26.COV2.S at low or high dose, single or two shots; about five received placebo; per-sample allocation not given. Collection of the samples took place on day 63 after the first injection of vaccine or placebo. Source: peripheral blood, taken in a trial of Ad26.COV2.S vaccine versus placebo. The source of these receptors is a person aged 18 to 65 who received the Ad26.COV2.S COVID-19 vaccine or a placebo.

This rearrangement joins TRBV5-1 to TRBJ1-4; the D gene is possibly TRBD1 (6 bases). The CDR3 covers 14 residues. The germline V gene has CDR1 SGHRS and CDR2 YFSETQ. The V and J ends lost 2 bases and 8 bases respectively, with 13 bases between them. CDR3 in amino acids: CASSFQGPGEKLFF. CDR3 DNA: TGCGCCAGCAGCTTTCAGGGGCCGGGGGAAAAACTGTTTTTT.

This chain joins TRBV20-1 and TRBJ2-2, with 9 bases matching TRBD1. Germline CDR1 is DFQATT and CDR2 is SNEGSKA (reference sequence). With 3 bases clipped from V and 8 bases from J, the junction kept 19 bases outside the gene matches. This CDR3 region has 18 residues. The chain's CDR3 is CSASPQLSRDRVLGELFF. Here the CDR3 DNA reads TGCAGTGCTAGTCCCCAATTAAGCCGGGACAGGGTTCTAGGGGAGCTGTTTTTT.

The table lists this clone with a count of one. The V call is TRBV5-4, the J call TRBJ1-4; 9 positions match TRBD1. There are 16 residues in the CDR3. CDR1 and CDR2 from the germline V gene are SGHNT and YYREEE (reference sequence). V lost 2 bases and J lost 8; bases outside the gene matches: 10. CDR3 DNA: TGTGCCAGCAGCTTAGGGTCGGACAGGGGCCTAGAAAAACTGTTTTTT. Translation: CASSLGSDRGLEKLFF.

The rearrangement links TRBV30 to TRBJ1-6, with a tentative D call TRBD1 (6 bases). The V and J ends lost 0 bases and 2 bases respectively, with 11 bases between them. This CDR3 is built from 16 residues. Looked up from germline, CDR1 is GTSNPN and CDR2 is SVGIG (reference sequence). CDR3 residues: CAWSVGGNPYNSPLHF. CDR3 bases: TGTGCCTGGAGTGTAGGGGGGAATCCCTATAATTCACCCCTCCACTTT.

The chain combines TRBV11-3 with TRBJ2-2, with a tentative D call TRBD1 (6 bases). Germline V gives CDR1 SGHNT, CDR2 YENEEA. V was pared by 5 bases and J by 9 bases, with 13 bases between. The CDR3 has 13 amino acids. CDR3 loop: CASSVRTGRELFF. The CDR3, as DNA: TGTGCCAGCAGCGTTAGAACAGGGCGGGAGCTGTTTTTT.

This clone was observed once. The chain combines TRBV30 with TRBJ2-7, with no clear D. Germline V lookup: CDR1 GTSNPN, CDR2 SVGIG (reference sequence). This CDR3 is built from 13 residues. V was shortened by 3 bases and J by 2 bases, with 11 bases between the two germline ends. The CDR3 DNA reads TGTGCCTGGAGGGGTAGGGTACCCTACGAGCAGTACTTC. The encoded protein is CAWRGRVPYEQYF. The full variable domain, in which reference TRBV30 and TRBJ2-7 provide the parts outside the CDR3, is SQTIHQWPATLVQPVGSPLSLECTVEGTSNPNLYWYRQAAGRGLQLLFYSVGIGQISSEVPQNLSASRPQDRQFILSSKKLLLSDSGFYLCAWRGRVPYEQYFGPGTRLTVT.

The rearrangement uses TRBV7-9 and TRBJ2-1; D is uncertain. CDR1 is SEHNR, CDR2 FQNEAQ, per germline (reference sequence). The CDR3 covers 16 residues. Trimming left V 2 bases short and J 1 base short, with 12 bases between. CDR3: CASSLKVGRSYNEQFF. DNA of the CDR3: TGTGCCAGCAGCTTAAAGGTCGGAAGGTCCTACAATGAGCAGTTCTTC.

The chain couples TRBV9 to TRBJ2-1; 15 positions match TRBD2. The CDR3 has 20 residues. V gave up 1 base and J gave up 0 bases; unmatched junction bases: 8. Germline V gene lookup returns CDR1 SGDLS and CDR2 YYNGEE. In DNA, the CDR3 is TGTGCCAGCAGCGTATCAGGGACTAGCGGGGGGCCTAGCTCCTACAATGAGCAGTTCTTC. Translating gives CASSVSGTSGGPSSYNEQFF. The whole variable domain, remainder taken from reference TRBV9 and TRBJ2-1, is DSGVTQTPKHLITATGQRVTLRCSPRSGDLSVYWYQQSLDQGLQFLIQYYNGEERAKGNILERFSAQQFPDLHSELNLSSLELGDSALYFCASSVSGTSGGPSSYNEQFFGPGTRLTVL.

Comments on this clone: The identical CDR3 is also encoded by other nucleotide sequences in the sample. The chain links TRBV5-1 to TRBJ2-2; D perhaps matches TRBD1 (7 bases). The CDR3 extends over 15 amino acids. Germline assignment: CDR1 SGHRS and CDR2 YFSETQ. V was trimmed by 0 bases and J by 4 bases, leaving 10 bases between them. CDR3 amino acids: CASSLGQGGTGELFF. The CDR3 DNA sequence: TGCGCCAGCAGCTTGGGGCAGGGGGGCACCGGGGAGCTGTTTTTT.

The chain recombines TRBV24-1 with TRBJ2-1; D perhaps matches TRBD1 (5 bases). CDR3 length: 17 residues. The germline V and J ends were trimmed by 4 bases and 5 bases, with 20 bases remaining between them. CDR1 KGHDR and CDR2 SFDVKD come from the germline V gene. CDR3 sequence reads: CATSDPLSGSDNNEQFF. As DNA, the CDR3 is TGTGCCACCAGTGACCCTCTCTCAGGGTCTGACAACAATGAGCAGTTCTTC.

The CDR3 bases are TGTGCCAGCAGTTTTCGGACAGGGAAAGCTTTCTTT. It yields the protein CASSFRTGKAFF. The chain links TRBV6-5 to TRBJ1-1; TRBD1 agrees at 8 bases. V trimming: 4 bases; J trimming: 9 bases; junction bases outside the gene matches: 4. This CDR3 region has 12 residues. CDR1 MNHEY and CDR2 SVGAGI come from the germline V gene.

The gene calls are TRBV24-1 and TRBJ2-1, with 7 bases fitting TRBD1. After removal of 2 bases from V and 10 bases from J, the junction contained 4 bases not matched to a gene. CDR3 length equals 13 residues. Per germline, CDR1 KGHDR and CDR2 SFDVKD. CDR3 loop: CATSDYRGREQFF. DNA for the CDR3: TGTGCCACCAGTGATTACAGGGGCAGGGAGCAGTTCTTC.

Details on this clone: Other DNA variants within this sample encode the same CDR3. The chain joins TRBV5-4 to TRBJ2-7, with 7 bases matching TRBD2. The CDR3 is 13 amino acids. Looked up from germline, CDR1 is SGHNT and CDR2 is YYREEE (reference sequence). J was trimmed by 3 bases and V by 0 bases; bases with no gene match: 0. The CDR3 DNA reads TGTGCCAGCAGCTTGGGGGGGGGCTACGAGCAGTACTTC. Residues: CASSLGGGYEQYF.

This clone was observed a single time. The V and J genes are TRBV12-3 or TRBV12-4 and TRBJ2-7, with a weak D call TRBD1 (7 bases). CDR3 size: 11 residues. Between the trimmed V and J ends, which lost 6 bases and 7 bases, there was a span of 10 bases. The CDR3 loop reads CASSRGREQYF. CDR3 sequence (DNA): TGTGCCAGCAGCAGGGGGAGGGAGCAGTACTTC.

This CDR3 reads CAWNPGTVNTEAFF. CDR3 DNA sequence: TGTGCCTGGAACCCCGGGACAGTGAACACTGAAGCTTTCTTT. The rearrangement uses TRBV30 and TRBJ1-1; 7 bases match TRBD1. Germline V gives CDR1 GTSNPN, CDR2 SVGIG (reference sequence). The CDR3 spans 14 residues. The ends lost 4 bases at V and 0 bases at J; junction bases unmatched: 5.

The chain combines TRBV12-3 or TRBV12-4 with TRBJ2-1; D is uncertain. V was trimmed by 2 bases and J by 8 bases, leaving 7 bases between them. CDR3 length: 12 amino acids. The CDR3 reads CASSLLRDEQFF. In nucleotides, the CDR3 is TGTGCCAGCAGTTTACTTAGGGATGAGCAGTTCTTC.